This T cell receptor (beta chain) was sequenced for a study of CD8+CD57+ T cells in acquired aplastic anemia. The study, taken as a whole, reports: In CD8+ cells, Simpson's diversity showed no significant difference between patients and controls. The number of CD8+ CDR3 sequences shared by patients and controls was approximately 31.

Template material for TCR beta VDJ and CDR3 profiling consisted of genomic DNA. TCRdb processed the reads anew with MiXCR; each CDR3 protein has one entry. This sample has 200,000 or so distinct CDR3 sequences; around 66% occur once, and the top ten carry around 45%. In the case of this clonotype: What it recognizes is unknown. The CDR3 carries no conserved terminal phenylalanine or tryptophan, so it likely arises from a read error.

Trimming shortened V by 5 bases and J by 2 bases, and 13 bases separated the two germline ends. Germline CDR1 is DFQATT and CDR2 is SNEGSKA (reference sequence). The CDR3 is 14 amino acids. The receptor was isolated from a human donor with severe aplastic anemia or a healthy control (not recorded which). The sample taken for sequencing was sorted CD4+, CD8+, or CD8+CD57+ T cells (not recorded which) from PBMCs. V is TRBV20-1 and J is TRBJ2-1; no reliable D call. The CDR3 nucleotides read TGCAGTGCTTTAACTGTCACAACCTACAATGAGCAGTTCCTC. It codes for CSALTVTTYNEQFL.